The sequence of this T cell receptor beta chain was determined in a study of T-cell reconstitution after alpha-beta-depleted transplantation in children. General study points: Reportedly, alpha-beta T cells present about two months post-transplant originated from several hundred expanded clones of graft origin. Elevated TCRbeta diversity at day 60 was traced, in some patients, to surviving recipient T cells and thymic progenitors. Counts and diversity of T cells one year after transplant came mostly from newly produced T cells.

This clonotype was observed a handful of times. The antigen is undetermined. Germline is not matched at one junction end, which may reflect a read error. Construction of the TCRbeta library involved unique molecular identifiers. MiXCR was run by TCRdb on the PCR reads, yielding one entry per CDR3 protein. The sample gives fewer than 700,000 distinct CDR3 sequences, roughly 23% of which show up once; over 12% is in the top ten. Germline-derived CDR1 and CDR2 are DFQATT and SNEGSKA (reference sequence). The CDR3 loop spans 13 amino acids. The rearrangement joins TRBV20-1 to TRBJ1-1; D gene ambiguous. The source is a boy under two years old who had a stem cell transplant for acute myeloid leukemia, so the T cells may come from the graft donor. Here the sequenced sample was PBMCs, mostly from graft donor cells, taken 360 days after TCRalphabeta/CD19-depleted stem cell transplant. This CDR3 reads CSVRPRQGSEAFF. CDR3 nucleotide sequence: TGCAGTGTTAGACCCCGACAAGGTTCAGAAGCTTTCTTT.